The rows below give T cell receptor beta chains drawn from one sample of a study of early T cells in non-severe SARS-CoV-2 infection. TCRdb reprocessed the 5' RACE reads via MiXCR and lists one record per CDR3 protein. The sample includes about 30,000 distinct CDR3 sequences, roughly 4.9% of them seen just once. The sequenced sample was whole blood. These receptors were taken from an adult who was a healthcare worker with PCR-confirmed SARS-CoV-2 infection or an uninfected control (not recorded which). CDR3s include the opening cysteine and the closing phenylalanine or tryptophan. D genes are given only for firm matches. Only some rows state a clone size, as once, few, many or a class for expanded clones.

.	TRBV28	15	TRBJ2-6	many	CASMGPSSGANVLTF	TGTGCCAGCATGGGCCCAAGCTCTGGGGCCAACGTCCTGACTTTC
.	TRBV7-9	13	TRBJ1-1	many	CASSQAANTEAFF	TGTGCCAGCAGCCAGGCGGCGAACACTGAAGCTTTCTTT
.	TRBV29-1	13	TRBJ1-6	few	CSVVDGSTSPLHF	TGCAGCGTTGTGGACGGTTCCACTTCACCCCTCCACTTT
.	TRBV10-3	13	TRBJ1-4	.	CAIRQGQNEKLFF	TGTGCCATCCGGCAGGGACAAAATGAAAAACTGTTTTTT
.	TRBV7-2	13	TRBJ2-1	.	CASSQRGTSRKFF	TGTGCCAGCAGCCAACGCGGGACCTCAAGAAAGTTCTTC
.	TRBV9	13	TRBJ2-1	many	CASSVRGYNEQFF	TGTGCCAGCAGCGTAAGAGGTTACAATGAGCAGTTCTTC
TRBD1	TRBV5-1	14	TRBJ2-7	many	CASSSGQAPYEQYF	TGCGCCAGCAGCTCGGGACAGGCCCCCTACGAGCAGTACTTC
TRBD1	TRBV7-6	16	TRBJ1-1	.	CASSLAGQGVSPEAFF	TGTGCCAGCAGCTTAGCGGGACAGGGCGTGTCGCCTGAAGCTTTCTTT
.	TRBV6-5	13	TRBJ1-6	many	CASMVQYNSPLHF	TGTGCCAGCATGGTCCAGTATAATTCACCCCTCCACTTT
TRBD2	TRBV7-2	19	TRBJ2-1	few	CASSLRSMAGTSGSNEQFF	TGTGCCAGCAGCTTACGATCGATGGCCGGGACTAGCGGGAGCAATGAGCAGTTCTTC
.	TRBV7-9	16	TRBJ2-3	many	CASSSLQGRSTDTQYF	TGTGCCAGCAGCTCACTACAGGGACGGAGCACAGATACGCAGTATTTT
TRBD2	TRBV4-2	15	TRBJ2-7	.	CASSQGAGTSGEQYF	TGTGCCAGCAGCCAAGGGGCCGGGACTAGCGGAGAGCAGTACTTC
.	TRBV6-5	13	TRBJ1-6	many	CASSYGGRSPLHF	TGTGCCAGCAGTTACGGGGGGCGTTCACCCCTCCACTTT
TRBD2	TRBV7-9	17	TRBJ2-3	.	CASSLGLAGPATDTQYF	TGTGCCAGCAGCCTGGGACTAGCGGGGCCCGCAACGGATACGCAGTATTTT
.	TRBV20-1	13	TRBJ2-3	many	CSALPGHAGGSYF	TGCAGTGCTCTCCCGGGACACGCCGGCGGTTCGTATTTT
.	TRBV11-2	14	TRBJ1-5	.	CASSRNMGNQPQHF	TGTGCCAGCAGCCGAAACATGGGCAATCAGCCCCAGCATTTT
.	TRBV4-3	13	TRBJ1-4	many	CASSQNFNEKLFF	TGCGCCAGCAGCCAAAACTTCAATGAAAAACTGTTTTTT
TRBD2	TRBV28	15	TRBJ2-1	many	CASSPHSGRGYEQFF	TGTGCCAGCAGTCCCCACAGCGGGAGGGGCTATGAGCAGTTCTTC
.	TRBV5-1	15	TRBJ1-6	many	CASSLVGDRNSPLHF	TGCGCCAGCAGCTTGGTTGGGGACCGTAATTCACCCCTCCACTTT
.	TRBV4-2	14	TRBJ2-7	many	CASSQAQGPYEQYF	TGTGCCAGCAGCCAAGCCCAGGGTCCCTACGAGCAGTACTTC
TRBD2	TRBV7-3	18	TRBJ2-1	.	CASSSSGLAGVKYNEQFF	TGTGCCAGCAGCTCCTCGGGACTAGCGGGAGTCAAATACAATGAGCAGTTCTTC
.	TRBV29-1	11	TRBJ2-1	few	CSLRSRNEQFF	TGCAGCCTTCGGTCTCGAAATGAGCAGTTCTTC
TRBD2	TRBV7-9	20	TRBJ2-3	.	CASRLGTSGRLKRSTDTQYF	TGTGCCAGCAGATTAGGGACTAGCGGGAGACTGAAGAGGAGCACAGATACGCAGTATTTT
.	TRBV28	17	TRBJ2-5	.	CASSAPGRAGTQETQYF	TGTGCCAGCAGTGCCCCGGGACGGGCAGGAACACAAGAGACCCAGTACTTC
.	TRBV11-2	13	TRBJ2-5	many	CASSLPLAETQYF	TGTGCCAGCAGCTTACCCCTGGCGGAGACCCAGTACTTC
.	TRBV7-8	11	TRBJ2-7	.	CASSPDRHLYF	TGTGCCAGCAGCCCAGACAGGCATTTGTACTTC
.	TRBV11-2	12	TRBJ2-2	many	CASSRNGGELFF	TGTGCCAGCAGCCGGAATGGCGGGGAGCTGTTTTTT
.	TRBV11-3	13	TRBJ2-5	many	CASSSLSPGTQYF	TGTGCCAGCAGCTCATTATCGCCCGGGACCCAGTACTTC
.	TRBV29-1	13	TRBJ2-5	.	CSVDREGQETQYF	TGCAGCGTTGACAGGGAAGGCCAAGAGACCCAGTACTTC
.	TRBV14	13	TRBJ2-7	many	CASSQTKDYEQYF	TGTGCCAGCAGCCAAACTAAAGACTACGAGCAGTACTTC
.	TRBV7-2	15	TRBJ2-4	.	CASSFMIPAKNIQYF	TGTGCCAGCAGCTTTATGATCCCGGCCAAAAACATTCAGTACTTC
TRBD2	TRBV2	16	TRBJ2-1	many	CASSAPLAGGRNEQFF	TGTGCCAGCAGCGCCCCACTAGCGGGAGGGCGCAATGAGCAGTTCTTC
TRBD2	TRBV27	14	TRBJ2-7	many	CASSFSGSLYEQYF	TGTGCCAGCAGTTTCAGCGGGAGTTTGTACGAGCAGTACTTC
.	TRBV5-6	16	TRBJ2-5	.	CASSPPAWTPQETQYF	TGTGCCAGCAGCCCGCCTGCTTGGACACCGCAAGAGACCCAGTACTTC
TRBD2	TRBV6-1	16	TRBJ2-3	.	CASRARTSGNTDTQYF	TGTGCCAGCAGGGCCCGGACTAGCGGGAACACAGATACGCAGTATTTT
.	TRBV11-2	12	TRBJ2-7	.	CASSLNEDEQYF	TGTGCCAGCAGCTTAAACGAGGACGAGCAGTACTTC
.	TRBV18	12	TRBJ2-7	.	CASSPSLYEQYF	TGTGCCAGCTCACCTTCCCTCTACGAGCAGTACTTC